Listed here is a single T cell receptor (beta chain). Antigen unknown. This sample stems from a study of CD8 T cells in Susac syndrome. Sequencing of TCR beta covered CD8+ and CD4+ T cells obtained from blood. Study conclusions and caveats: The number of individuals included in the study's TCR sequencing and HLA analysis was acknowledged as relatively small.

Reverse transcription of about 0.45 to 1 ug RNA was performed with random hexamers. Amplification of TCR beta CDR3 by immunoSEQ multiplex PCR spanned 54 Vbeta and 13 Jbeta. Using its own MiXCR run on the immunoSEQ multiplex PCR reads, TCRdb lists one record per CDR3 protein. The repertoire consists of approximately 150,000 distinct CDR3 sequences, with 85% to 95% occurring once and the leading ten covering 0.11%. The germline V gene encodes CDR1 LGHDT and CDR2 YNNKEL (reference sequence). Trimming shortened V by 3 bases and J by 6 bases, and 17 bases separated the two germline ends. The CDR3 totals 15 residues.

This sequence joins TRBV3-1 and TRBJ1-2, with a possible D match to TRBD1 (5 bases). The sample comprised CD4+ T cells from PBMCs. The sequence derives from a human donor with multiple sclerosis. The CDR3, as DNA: TGTGCCAGCAGCCAGAAACTACTAGGAGGGGATGGCTACACCTTC. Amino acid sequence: CASSQKLLGGDGYTF.